The present T cell receptor beta chain was sequenced within a study of early T cells in non-severe SARS-CoV-2 infection. The CDR3 loop spans 10 amino acids. Trimming pared 7 bases from V and 10 bases from J, leaving 8 bases between. CDR1 is MNHNS, CDR2 SASEGT, per germline. Attachment of unique molecular identifiers was made to individual cDNA molecules. TCRdb independently ran MiXCR on the 5' RACE reads; one entry per CDR3 protein. In the table there are 25,000 to 35,000 distinct CDR3 sequences, around 6.6% of which are singletons. At least ten counts were recorded for this clonotype. The sequence derives from an adult who was a healthcare worker with PCR-confirmed SARS-CoV-2 infection or an uninfected control (not recorded which). Sequencing input: whole blood. This rearrangement joins TRBV6-1 to TRBJ2-1; no clear D gene. The CDR3 DNA follows: TGTGCCAGCAAAGATTGGGAGCAGTTCTTC. Encoded protein: CASKDWEQFF.